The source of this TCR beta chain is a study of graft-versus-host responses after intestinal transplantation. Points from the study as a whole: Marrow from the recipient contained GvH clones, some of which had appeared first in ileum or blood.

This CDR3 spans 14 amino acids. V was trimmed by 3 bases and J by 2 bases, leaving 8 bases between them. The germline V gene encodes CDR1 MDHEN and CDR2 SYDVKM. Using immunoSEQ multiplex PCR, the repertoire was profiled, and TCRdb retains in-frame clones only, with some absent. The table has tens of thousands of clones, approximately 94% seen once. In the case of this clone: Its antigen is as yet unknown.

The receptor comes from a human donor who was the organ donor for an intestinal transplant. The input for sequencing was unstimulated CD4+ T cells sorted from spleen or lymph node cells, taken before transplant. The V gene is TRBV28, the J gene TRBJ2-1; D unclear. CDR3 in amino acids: CASSLGGAYNEQFF. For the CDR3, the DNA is TGTGCCAGCAGTTTGGGTGGGGCCTACAATGAGCAGTTCTTC. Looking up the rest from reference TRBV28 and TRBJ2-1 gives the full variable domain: DVKVTQSSRYLVKRTGEKVFLECVQDMDHENMFWYRQDPGLGLRLIYFSYDVKMKEKGDIPEGYSVSREKKERFSLILESASTNQTSMYLCASSLGGAYNEQFFGPGTRLTVL.